These T cell receptor beta chains were read from a single sample in a study of T-cell reconstitution after alpha-beta-depleted transplantation in children. A single record per CDR3 protein comes from TCRdb applying MiXCR to the PCR reads. The table has about 540,000 distinct CDR3 sequences, about 18% seen once. The sample in question was PBMCs from the stem cell graft donor, obtained from the stem cell graft. The receptors stem from a human donor who donated a stem cell graft to a child with acute lymphoblastic leukemia. Each CDR3 is given with its conserved first and last residue. A D gene is named only where the DNA matches it firmly. Clone size is stated in some rows and not others, as once, few, many or a class when expanded.

TRBJ2-6	.	.	TRBV18	TGTGCCAGCTCACCAGGCCAGACCGTCCTGACTTTC	CASSPGQTVLTF
TRBJ2-7	TRBD2	few	TRBV4-1	TGCGCCAGCAGCCAAGCCCAGCGGGGGTACTCCTACGAGCAGTACTTC	CASSQAQRGYSYEQYF
TRBJ2-1	.	few	TRBV15	TGTGCCACCAGGCGGACCTCGTCCGATGAGCAGTTCTTC	CATRRTSSDEQFF
TRBJ2-1	.	.	TRBV19	TGTGCCAGTAGTATGACAGAATCCTACAATGAGCAGTTCTTC	CASSMTESYNEQFF
TRBJ2-5	.	few	TRBV7-2	TGTGCCAGCAGCTCGTTTAGGGGCAAAGAGACCCAGTACTTC	CASSSFRGKETQYF
TRBJ2-1	.	.	TRBV14	TGTGCCAGCAGCCAAGGGCAAATATACTTCCTCGCCTACAATGAGCAGTTCTTC	CASSQGQIYFLAYNEQFF
TRBJ2-1	.	.	TRBV7-9	TGTGCCAGCAGCGCTACCGGGACAAACAATGAGCAGTTCTTC	CASSATGTNNEQFF
TRBJ2-7	.	few	TRBV23-1	TGCGCCAGCAGTCAGCCCAGCAGGATCTCCTACGAGCAGTACTTC	CASSQPSRISYEQYF
TRBJ1-1	.	once	TRBV29-1	TGCAGCGTTGAGAAGGGAACAATTGAACCTTTCTTT	CSVEKGTIEPFF
TRBJ2-1	.	few	TRBV3-1	TGTGCCAGCAGCCAGGGGCCTACCAACAATGAGCAGTTCTTC	CASSQGPTNNEQFF
TRBJ2-7	.	.	TRBV29-1	TGCAGCGTTGAACGAGGAGGGCAGCCCGAGCAGTACTTC	CSVERGGQPEQYF
TRBJ2-2	.	few	TRBV5-1	TGCGCCAGCAGCTTGGACACCTCAACCGGGGAGCTGTTTTTT	CASSLDTSTGELFF
TRBJ1-1	.	few	TRBV19	TGTGCCACCCCGTTCACGGGAGATGAAGCTTTCTTT	CATPFTGDEAFF
TRBJ1-5	TRBD1	.	TRBV27	TGTGCCAGCAGTCCCCGAGGAACCTTCGGGGACAGGGGGCCGTATAGGCCCCAGCATTTT	CASSPRGTFGDRGPYRPQHF
TRBJ2-1	.	.	TRBV6-1	TGTGCCAGCGGGACACTAGGACACTACAATGAGCAGTTCTTC	CASGTLGHYNEQFF
TRBJ2-7	.	few	TRBV6-1	TGTGCCAGCAGGGGGCCGAGACTAGGACCTTACTACGAGCAGTACTTC	CASRGPRLGPYYEQYF
TRBJ2-1	.	many	TRBV12-3/TRBV12-4	TGTGCCAGCAGTTGGCCGGGGGGCGGAGACAATGAGCAGTTCTTC	CASSWPGGGDNEQFF
TRBJ2-5	TRBD1	.	TRBV7-9	TGTGCCAGCAGCTCCTCATTCGACAGGGAAGAGACCCAGTACTTC	CASSSSFDREETQYF
TRBJ2-6	.	.	TRBV12-3/TRBV12-4	TGTGCCAGCACCCCAGGGGCAAGGGCCAACGTCCTGACTTTC	CASTPGARANVLTF
TRBJ2-1	TRBD2	few	TRBV5-1	TGCGCCAGCAGCGTGACTAGCGGGATTGAGCAGTTCTTC	CASSVTSGIEQFF
TRBJ2-4	.	.	TRBV11-2	TGTGCCAGCAGCTCGGCAGGGGTCTTCGCCAAAAACATTCAGTACTTC	CASSSAGVFAKNIQYF
TRBJ1-4	.	.	TRBV5-1	TGCGCCAGCAGCACCGAGGGGGGCATCGGTGAAAAACTGTTTTTT	CASSTEGGIGEKLFF
TRBJ2-4	.	.	TRBV19	TGTGCCAGTAGTTATCTACTAGCCGGCCCCAAAAACATTCAGTACTTC	CASSYLLAGPKNIQYF
TRBJ2-3	.	.	TRBV20-1	TGCAGTGCAAGGTCCCGGGACTTGCCCACAGATACGCAGTATTTT	CSARSRDLPTDTQYF
TRBJ2-1	.	few	TRBV5-1	TGCGCCAGCAGCTCTAAGGGTTTCTCCTACAATGAGCAGTTCTTC	CASSSKGFSYNEQFF
TRBJ2-1	.	many	TRBV7-3	TGTGCCAGCAGCTTAAGAGGGGGGAGCTCCTACAATGAGCAGTTCTTC	CASSLRGGSSYNEQFF
TRBJ2-7	TRBD2	few	TRBV3-1	TGTGCCAGCAGCCAGGGGACTAGCGGGGGTAGCGAGCAGTACTTC	CASSQGTSGGSEQYF
TRBJ2-5	.	few	TRBV2	TGTGCCAGCAGTGAAGTGCAGACCCAGTACTTC	CASSEVQTQYF
TRBJ2-6	.	many	TRBV6-5	TGTGCCAGCAGTTACTCGGCCGGCTCTGGGGCCAACGTCCTGACTTTC	CASSYSAGSGANVLTF
TRBJ1-1	.	.	TRBV12-3/TRBV12-4	TGTGCCAGCAGTTCCCTCGGACAAATCTTT	CASSSLGQIF
TRBJ2-6	.	few	TRBV5-1	TGCGCCAGCAGGAGACAGGACTCTGGGGCCAACGTCCTGACTTTC	CASRRQDSGANVLTF
TRBJ2-2	.	few	TRBV6-1	TGTGCCAGCTTTACCTGGGCAGTAAGGGACACCGGGGAGCTGTTTTTT	CASFTWAVRDTGELFF
TRBJ2-2	.	once	TRBV18	TGTGCCAGCTCGGACTACCTGAACACCGGGGAGCTGTTTTTT	CASSDYLNTGELFF
TRBJ2-7	.	few	TRBV5-1	TGCGCCAGCAGGAGGTTGGACACATCATCCTACGAGCAGTACTTC	CASRRLDTSSYEQYF
TRBJ1-2	.	few	TRBV9	TGTGCCAGCAGCCCCGTAGCCCCATTCTATGGCTACACCTTC	CASSPVAPFYGYTF
TRBJ2-5	TRBD2	.	TRBV15	TGTGCCACCGGGTCTAGCGGAAATGAAGAGACCCAGTACTTC	CATGSSGNEETQYF
TRBJ1-2	.	.	TRBV5-1	TGCGCCAGCAGCTACGGGCAGGCGATTAACTATGGCTACACCTTC	CASSYGQAINYGYTF
TRBJ1-2	TRBD1	.	TRBV7-9	TGTGCCAGCAGCATGGGGACAGGGGGTACCTATGGCTACACCTTC	CASSMGTGGTYGYTF
TRBJ2-2	.	.	TRBV20-1	TGCAGTGCTAGGTGGAGGGGGTATGGCACCGGGGAGCTGTTTTTT	CSARWRGYGTGELFF
TRBJ2-7	TRBD2	.	TRBV7-2	TGTGCCAGCAGCTTATTTTCTAGCGGAACCTACGAGCAGTACTTC	CASSLFSSGTYEQYF
TRBJ2-1	.	few	TRBV12-3/TRBV12-4	TGTGCCAGCATGTTAGTCTCGCTCACCGCGTACAATGAGCAGTTCTTC	CASMLVSLTAYNEQFF
TRBJ2-3	TRBD1	.	TRBV12-3/TRBV12-4	TGTGCCAGCTGCTGGGACAGCCCATCGGATACGCAGTATTTT	CASCWDSPSDTQYF
TRBJ2-7	TRBD2	.	TRBV5-1	TGCGCCAGCAGCCCCGGGGGGGGACCCTACGAGCAGTACTTC	CASSPGGGPYEQYF
TRBJ2-1	TRBD2	few	TRBV3-1	TGTGCCAGCAGCCATCGGACTAGCGGAGGATACAATGAGCAGTTCTTC	CASSHRTSGGYNEQFF
TRBJ2-7	TRBD1	few	TRBV10-3	TGTGCCATCAACCGGGACAGTCCCCCTAGGGATGGCGAGCAGTACTTC	CAINRDSPPRDGEQYF
TRBJ2-3	.	few	TRBV20-1	TGCAGTGCCCCGAGGATTAGATCGGATACGCAGTATTTT	CSAPRIRSDTQYF
TRBJ2-5	.	few	TRBV7-9	TGTGCCAGCAGCGAGATGAGGGTATTGGAGACCCAGTACTTC	CASSEMRVLETQYF
TRBJ1-1	.	few	TRBV29-1	TGCAGCGTAAACTACATGAACACTGAAGCTTTCTTT	CSVNYMNTEAFF
TRBJ1-1	.	few	TRBV5-1	TGCGCCAGCAGCAGAGGCGGGGGAATGACTGAAGCTTTCTTT	CASSRGGGMTEAFF
TRBJ1-2	TRBD1	.	TRBV7-9	TGTGCCAGCAGCCAGACAGGGGCTAACTATGGCTACACCTTC	CASSQTGANYGYTF
TRBJ1-1	TRBD1	few	TRBV5-1	TGCGCCAGCAGCCCAACGACAGGGGCGGGGAACACTGAAGCTTTCTTT	CASSPTTGAGNTEAFF
TRBJ2-3	.	few	TRBV12-3/TRBV12-4	TGTGCCAGCAGTTTTCGCCGGGGCCCCGATACGCAGTATTTT	CASSFRRGPDTQYF